This entry lists 11 T cell receptor beta chains sequenced from one sample in a study of PD-L1 blockade in urothelial cancer. Sequenced by immunoSEQ multiplex PCR; TCRdb stores in-frame clones only, minus some. The sample holds about 69,000 clones, 85% to 90% seen once. The sample was PBMCs, taken around atezolizumab (anti-PD-L1) treatment. These receptors came from a man aged 60 to 69 with urothelial cancer.

This clone was detected only once. The V gene is TRBV18, the J gene TRBJ2-6; 8 nucleotides align to TRBD1. The CDR3 spans 17 residues. J was trimmed by 0 bases and V by 1 base; bases with no gene match: 2. Germline V gives CDR1 KGHSH, CDR2 LQKENI. The chain's CDR3 is CASSPRTGPSGANVLTF. Here the CDR3 DNA reads TGTGCCAGCTCACCACGGACAGGGCCCTCTGGGGCCAACGTCCTGACTTTC.

The gene calls are TRBV6-6 and TRBJ2-3; 9 positions agree with TRBD1. This CDR3 is built from 14 residues. Germline V gene sequence: CDR1 MNHNY, CDR2 SVGAGI (reference sequence). Germline trimming cut 5 bases from V and 2 bases from J; bases unmatched to any gene: 2. Here the CDR3 DNA reads TGTGCCAGCAGTGGACAGGGGCTCACAGATACGCAGTATTTT. Translating it yields CASSGQGLTDTQYF.

This clone was seen once. The chain uses TRBV28 and TRBJ2-7, with D possibly being TRBD1 (5 bases). There are 15 residues in the CDR3. Germline-derived CDR1 and CDR2 are MDHEN and SYDVKM. The V gene lost 7 bases and the J gene lost 1 base, with 17 bases spanning the gap. CDR3 sequence (DNA): TGTGCCAGCACCTCAAACGGCAGGGCATCCTACGAGCAGTACTTC. Translating gives CASTSNGRASYEQYF.

This chain links TRBV28 with TRBJ2-4; 9 nucleotides agree with TRBD1. V lost 8 bases, J lost 0 bases, and 11 bases stayed unmatched. The germline V gene encodes CDR1 MDHEN and CDR2 SYDVKM. This CDR3 region has 17 residues. This CDR3 reads CASRDREPFLAKNIQYF. The CDR3 DNA sequence: TGTGCCAGCCGGGACAGGGAACCGTTTTTAGCCAAAAACATTCAGTACTTC.

The chain employs TRBV6-1 and TRBJ2-7; 12 bases align to TRBD1. The CDR3 totals 15 residues. V trimming: 2 bases; J trimming: 7 bases; junction bases outside the gene matches: 6. Looked up from germline, CDR1 is MNHNS and CDR2 is SASEGT. The CDR3 DNA is TGTGCCAGCAGTGAACGGGGACAGGGGGCAGGGGAGCAGTACTTC. Its protein is CASSERGQGAGEQYF.

This chain joins TRBV4-3 and TRBJ2-1, with D tentatively TRBD2 (5 bases). The CDR3 has 16 amino acids. V was cut by 0 bases and J by 3 bases, with 12 bases left in between. The V gene's germline CDR1 is LGHNA and CDR2 YSLEER. Here the CDR3 DNA reads TGCGCCAGCAGCCAAGATCAGTTCGGGGACTACAATGAGCAGTTCTTC. Its translation: CASSQDQFGDYNEQFF.

This chain connects TRBV7-9 to TRBJ2-5, with TRBD2 as a possible D gene (5 bases). CDR3 length: 16 amino acids. The germline gives CDR1 SEHNR, CDR2 FQNEAQ (reference sequence). V was shortened by 1 base and J by 5 bases, with 17 bases between the two germline ends. CDR3 sequence reads: CASSLVWKTTRETQYF. CDR3 in DNA: TGTGCCAGCAGCTTAGTTTGGAAGACTACACGCGAGACCCAGTACTTC.

This clone was seen once. The chain joins TRBV9 to TRBJ2-7; TRBD2 might be the D (6 bases). The CDR3 length is 16 residues. V was trimmed by 3 bases and J by 2 bases, leaving 18 bases between them. Germline values: CDR1 SGDLS, CDR2 YYNGEE. The CDR3 nucleotides are TGTGCCAGCAGCGCCCTCCGGGGACTGAAACCCTACGAGCAGTACTTC. This sequence encodes CASSALRGLKPYEQYF.

This chain links TRBV18 with TRBJ2-3; 7 positions match TRBD1. The CDR3 length is 15 residues. V was clipped by 6 bases and J by 1 base; unmatched bases: 7. The germline V gene has CDR1 KGHSH and CDR2 LQKENI. CDR3 protein: CASSGTGTGTDTQYF. The CDR3 nucleotides read TGTGCCAGCTCTGGGACCGGGACAGGCACAGATACGCAGTATTTT.

The chain is built from TRBV6-5 and TRBJ1-6; D uncertain. Germline assignment: CDR1 MNHEY and CDR2 SVGAGI. The CDR3 consists of 13 residues. V was clipped by 2 bases and J by 6 bases, with 5 bases between them. The CDR3 sequence is CASSYDSNSPLHF. CDR3 bases: TGTGCCAGCAGTTACGACTCTAATTCACCCCTCCACTTT.

This chain connects TRBV5-1 to TRBJ1-2; no clear D. The CDR3 runs 15 residues. CDR1 and CDR2 from the germline V gene are SGHRS and YFSETQ. Trimming cost V 3 bases and J 4 bases, with 16 bases left between them. CDR3 nucleotide sequence: TGCGCCAGCAGCTCACCCGAACGAGGGATCTATGGCTACACCTTC. The encoded protein is CASSSPERGIYGYTF.